Listed here are 8 T cell receptor beta chains from one sample, sequenced in a study of T cell responses to AZD1222 COVID-19 vaccine. Sequencing used immunoSEQ multiplex PCR; TCRdb keeps in-frame clones, though not all of them. The table has 85,000 to 130,000 clones, around 90% seen once. This specimen was peripheral blood, taken on day 0 of AZD1222 vaccination. All receptors come from an adult in good health.

The chain employs TRBV10-3 and TRBJ1-1, with D tentatively TRBD1 (6 bases). This CDR3 is built from 14 residues. Germline V gene data show CDR1 as ENHRY and CDR2 as SYGVKD. Deletions cut 6 bases from V and 1 base from J, with 12 bases between. CDR3 protein: CAISRGDGNTEAFF. The CDR3, as DNA: TGTGCCATCAGCAGGGGAGATGGGAACACTGAAGCTTTCTTT.

The chain employs TRBV27 and TRBJ1-2; D remains ambiguous. Germline V gene sequence: CDR1 MNHEY, CDR2 SMNVEV (reference sequence). The V end lost 6 bases, the J end lost 8 bases, and 19 bases lay between the germline ends. The CDR3 spans 14 residues. The CDR3 coding sequence is TGTGCCAGCAGCTCTTCTATTTATCGTAGGGGCTACACCTTC. Translated: CASSSSIYRRGYTF.

The chain is built from TRBV5-1 and TRBJ1-1; 7 bases are a match to TRBD1. Germline V CDR1 and CDR2: SGHRS, YFSETQ. The V and J ends lost 5 bases and 1 base, in that order; junction bases with no gene match: 11. The CDR3 length is 16 residues. CDR3 amino acids: CASRQTGAEQNTEAFF. In nucleotides, the CDR3 is TGCGCCAGCAGACAAACAGGGGCGGAACAGAACACTGAAGCTTTCTTT.

The sample holds one count of this clone. The chain carries TRBV4-1 and TRBJ1-2, with 9 bases identical to TRBD1. Germline V gives CDR1 MGHRA, CDR2 YSYEKL. The CDR3 has 14 residues. Trimming removed 3 bases from V and 8 bases from J; junction bases left unmatched: 7. The CDR3: CASSHGTGQGGYTF. CDR3 sequence (DNA): TGCGCCAGCAGCCATGGAACGGGACAGGGAGGCTACACCTTC.

The chain has TRBV19 and TRBJ2-2; maybe TRBD1 (6 bases). From germline, CDR1 is LNHDA and CDR2 SQIVND (reference sequence). V lost 6 bases to trimming and J lost 0 bases, with 17 bases between them. The CDR3 totals 17 residues. The CDR3 nucleotides are TGTGCCAGTAGGGTACAGGGACCCAACTCGAACACCGGGGAGCTGTTTTTT. Protein sequence: CASRVQGPNSNTGELFF.

V and J are TRBV27 and TRBJ2-5, with a weak D call TRBD2 (8 bases). The CDR3 contains 19 residues. Trimming left V 4 bases short and J 4 bases short, with 28 bases between. Germline V gene lookup returns CDR1 MNHEY and CDR2 SMNVEV (reference sequence). The CDR3 region has the DNA TGTGCCAGCAGTTCCCAGCAGACAGGGTACGGGAGGGCCGGAGAGACCCAGTACTTC. Protein: CASSSQQTGYGRAGETQYF.

V is TRBV5-1 and J is TRBJ1-1; no clear D. This CDR3 spans 15 amino acids. V was pared by 1 base and J by 5 bases, with 15 bases between. Germline V gene data show CDR1 as SGHRS and CDR2 as YFSETQ. CDR3 region: CASSLLASMRTEAFF. The CDR3 nucleotides read TGCGCCAGCAGCTTGTTGGCCTCCATGAGGACTGAAGCTTTCTTT.

The V gene is TRBV19, the J gene TRBJ2-1; D remains unclear. Trimming removed 2 bases at V and 3 bases at J, with 8 bases between. The germline V gene has CDR1 LNHDA and CDR2 SQIVND (reference sequence). This CDR3 has 14 residues. The CDR3 loop is CASSIYGIYNEQFF. The CDR3, as DNA: TGTGCCAGTAGTATATACGGCATCTACAATGAGCAGTTCTTC. Looking up the rest from reference TRBV19 and TRBJ2-1 gives the full variable domain: DGGITQSPKYLFRKEGQNVTLSCEQNLNHDAMYWYRQDPGQGLRLIYYSQIVNDFQKGDIAEGYSVSREKKESFPLTVTSAQKNPTAFYLCASSIYGIYNEQFFGPGTRLTVL.